Presented here are 4 T cell receptor beta chains from one specimen sequenced in a study of blood T cell repertoires in COVID-19. The data were produced by immunoSEQ multiplex PCR, yet TCRdb's version contains in-frame clones alone and is incomplete. The data contain 150,000 to 200,000 clones, around 85% of them singletons. The sequenced sample was peripheral blood. The receptors were gathered from a man in his sixties with acute or convalescent COVID-19.

This clone was detected only a few times. The same CDR3 arises from other DNA sequences in this sample as well. V is TRBV30 and J is TRBJ2-2; 8 bases line up with TRBD2. This CDR3 is built from 15 residues. The germline V gene encodes CDR1 GTSNPN and CDR2 SVGIG (reference sequence). Germline trimming cut 5 bases from V and 5 bases from J; bases unmatched to any gene: 10. The DNA of the CDR3 is TGTGCCTGGCGTCGGGGGGGAGGAGAGACCGGGGAGCTGTTTTTT. Amino acids: CAWRRGGGETGELFF.

This clone appeared a single time. The J gene is TRBJ2-5, the V gene TRBV7-2; 12 bases are shared with TRBD2. Germline CDR1 reads SGHTA; CDR2 reads FQGNSA. Unmatched junction bases numbered 12, after V lost 6 bases and J lost 4 bases. CDR3 length equals 17 residues. The CDR3 DNA reads TGTGCCAGCAGACCGGGGGAACCGGGACTAGCGGGAGAGACCCAGTACTTC. As protein: CASRPGEPGLAGETQYF.

CDR3 nucleotides: TGTGCCATCAGTGTTGGGCTAGCGGGAACCTACAATGAGCAGTTCTTC. It is translated as CAISVGLAGTYNEQFF. The chain carries TRBV10-3 and TRBJ2-1; 9 bases match TRBD2. The CDR3 has 16 residues. The germline V gene encodes CDR1 ENHRY and CDR2 SYGVKD. After removal of 4 bases from V and 2 bases from J, the junction contained 6 bases not matched to a gene.

The chain recombines TRBV28 with TRBJ2-1; TRBD2 agrees at 14 bases. The CDR3 contains 15 residues. Germline trimming cut 5 bases from V and 8 bases from J; bases unmatched to any gene: 5. Germline CDR1 MDHEN, CDR2 SYDVKM. CDR3 in amino acids: CASSLGTSGSDEQFF. The CDR3 DNA reads as TGTGCCAGCAGTCTGGGGACTAGCGGGAGTGATGAGCAGTTCTTC. Supplemented by reference TRBV28 and TRBJ2-1, the full variable domain reads DVKVTQSSRYLVKRTGEKVFLECVQDMDHENMFWYRQDPGLGLRLIYFSYDVKMKEKGDIPEGYSVSREKKERFSLILESASTNQTSMYLCASSLGTSGSDEQFFGPGTRLTVL.